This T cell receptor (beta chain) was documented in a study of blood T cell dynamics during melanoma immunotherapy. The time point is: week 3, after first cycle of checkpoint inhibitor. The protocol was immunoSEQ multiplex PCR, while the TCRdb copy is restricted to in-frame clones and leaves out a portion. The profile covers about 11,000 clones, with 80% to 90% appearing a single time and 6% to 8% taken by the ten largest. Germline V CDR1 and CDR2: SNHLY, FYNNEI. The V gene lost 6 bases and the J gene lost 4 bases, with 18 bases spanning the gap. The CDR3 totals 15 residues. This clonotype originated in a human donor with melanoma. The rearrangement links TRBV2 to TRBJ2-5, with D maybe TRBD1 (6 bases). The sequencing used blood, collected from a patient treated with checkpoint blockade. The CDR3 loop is CASRFTGSAGETQYF. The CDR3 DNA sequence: TGTGCCAGCAGATTCACAGGGAGCGCCGGAGAGACCCAGTACTTC.